This T cell receptor (beta chain) originates from a study of blood T cells in healthy people across ages. Together with a sample-barcoded 5' primer, a J-beta primer mix was included in a second PCR lasting roughly 6 to 12 cycles. TCRdb redid the calling of the 5' RACE reads with MiXCR, one entry per CDR3 protein. Of 1.5 million to 2 million distinct CDR3 sequences listed, roughly 30% were seen once; the top ten hold approximately 7.7%. Trimming left V 1 base short and J 7 bases short, with 7 bases between. Germline loops: CDR1 SGHDN, CDR2 FVKESK. The CDR3 extends over 12 amino acids. The sequence was collected from a woman aged 25 to 39 in good health. Sequenced material: blood. The V call is TRBV14, the J call TRBJ1-1; D not resolved. CDR3 loop: CASSQVWGEAFF. The CDR3, as DNA: TGTGCCAGCAGCCAAGTGTGGGGTGAAGCTTTCTTT. The complete variable domain, with remaining parts taken from reference TRBV14 and TRBJ1-1, reads EAGVTQFPSHSVIEKGQTVTLRCDPISGHDNLYWYRRVMGKEIKFLLHFVKESKQDESGMPNNRFLAERTGGTYSTLKVQPAELEDSGVYFCASSQVWGEAFFGQGTRLTVV.